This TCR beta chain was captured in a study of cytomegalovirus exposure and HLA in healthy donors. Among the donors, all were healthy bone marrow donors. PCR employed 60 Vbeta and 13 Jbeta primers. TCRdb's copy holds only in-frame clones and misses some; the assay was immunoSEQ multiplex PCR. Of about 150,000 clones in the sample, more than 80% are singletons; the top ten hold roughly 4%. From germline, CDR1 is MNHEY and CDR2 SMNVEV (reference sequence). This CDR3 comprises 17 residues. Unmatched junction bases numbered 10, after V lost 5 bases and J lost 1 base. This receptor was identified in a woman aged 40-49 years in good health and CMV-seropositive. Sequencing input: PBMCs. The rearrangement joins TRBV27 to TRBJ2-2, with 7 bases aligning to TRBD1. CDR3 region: CASSGTTGKGNTGELFF. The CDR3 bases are TGTGCCAGCAGTGGAACGACAGGGAAGGGGAACACCGGGGAGCTGTTTTTT.